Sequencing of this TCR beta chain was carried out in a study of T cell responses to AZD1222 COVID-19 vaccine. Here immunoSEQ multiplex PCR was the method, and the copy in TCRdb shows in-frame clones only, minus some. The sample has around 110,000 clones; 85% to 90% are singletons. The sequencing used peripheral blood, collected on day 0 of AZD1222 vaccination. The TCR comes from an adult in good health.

The CDR3 DNA is TGTGCCAGCAGCACCATGAGACTAGCGGATCAAGAGACCCAGTACTTC. This codes for CASSTMRLADQETQYF. This rearrangement joins TRBV7-2 to TRBJ2-5, with 9 bases that match TRBD2. This CDR3 has 16 residues. Germline V gene sequence: CDR1 SGHTA, CDR2 FQGNSA. V gave up 5 bases and J gave up 2 bases; unmatched junction bases: 9.